The 32 T cell receptor beta chains below were found in one sample sequenced in a study of cytomegalovirus exposure and HLA in healthy donors. The PCR had 60 Vbeta and 13 Jbeta primers. The data were produced by immunoSEQ multiplex PCR, yet TCRdb's version contains in-frame clones alone and is incomplete. The sample lists approximately 140,000 clones, about 82% seen once, with roughly 1.1% in the top ten. Sequencing was carried out using PBMCs. All receptors come from a boy aged 10-17 years in good health and CMV-seronegative.

The J gene is TRBJ2-1, the V gene TRBV4-1; tentative D call: TRBD2 (6 bases). Trimming stripped 1 base from V and 0 bases from J, with 13 bases between. Germline lookup yields CDR1 MGHRA and CDR2 YSYEKL. This CDR3 has 17 residues. The DNA for the CDR3 is TGCGCCAGCAGCCAAGTCGTTAGCGGAGCCTCCTACAATGAGCAGTTCTTC. Amino acid sequence: CASSQVVSGASYNEQFF.

The chain has TRBV5-8 and TRBJ2-3, with D uncertain. The CDR3 has 15 residues. The V and J ends lost 0 bases and 3 bases respectively, with 11 bases between them. The V gene's germline CDR1 is SGHTS and CDR2 YDEGEE. CDR3 in amino acids: CASSLVIQITDTQYF. The DNA of the CDR3 is TGTGCCAGCAGCTTGGTTATACAGATTACAGATACGCAGTATTTT.

The CDR3 protein is CASSFGLGARELFF. CDR3 nucleotides: TGTGCCAGCAGCTTCGGACTTGGTGCCCGGGAACTGTTTTTT. The genes are TRBV7-9 and TRBJ1-4; no firm D call. The V end lost 3 bases, the J end lost 12 bases, and 17 bases lay between the germline ends. Germline V gene lookup returns CDR1 SEHNR and CDR2 FQNEAQ (reference sequence). CDR3 size: 14 residues.

CDR3 nucleotide sequence: TGTGCCAGTGGAGTCTCTGGGGCCAACGTCCTGACTTTC. Encoded protein: CASGVSGANVLTF. The V and J genes are TRBV27 and TRBJ2-6, with D unclear. The CDR3 is 13 amino acids. Trimming pared 9 bases from V and 0 bases from J, leaving 6 bases between. CDR1 is MNHEY, CDR2 SMNVEV, per germline (reference sequence).

The gene calls are TRBV19 and TRBJ2-2; a weak D match, TRBD1 (5 bases). Germline CDR1 LNHDA, CDR2 SQIVND (reference sequence). Trimming pared 5 bases from V and 6 bases from J, leaving 10 bases between. The CDR3 sequence is 13 residues long. The chain's CDR3 is CASSFQGPGELFF. The CDR3, as DNA: TGTGCCAGTAGTTTCCAGGGCCCCGGGGAGCTGTTTTTT.

The V and J genes are TRBV5-4 and TRBJ1-1; tentatively, D is TRBD1 (6 bases). The CDR3 spans 16 residues. Germline values: CDR1 SGHNT, CDR2 YYREEE (reference sequence). Trimming took 4 bases from V and 5 from J, leaving 21 bases between them. CDR3 loop: CASSPRGWGGATEAFF. In DNA form, the CDR3 reads TGTGCCAGCAGCCCCCGAGGGTGGGGGGGGGCAACTGAAGCTTTCTTT.

This chain connects TRBV6-1 to TRBJ1-1; D call uncertain. Trimming left V 8 bases short and J 2 bases short, with 15 bases between. Germline V gene data show CDR1 as MNHNS and CDR2 as SASEGT. The CDR3 totals 14 residues. The CDR3 loop reads CASEPGRGNTEAFF. CDR3 nucleotides: TGTGCCAGCGAACCCGGACGGGGAAACACTGAAGCTTTCTTT.

The chain joins TRBV4-1 to TRBJ2-1; D is uncertain. Per the germline V gene, CDR1 is MGHRA and CDR2 is YSYEKL. The V gene lost 2 bases and the J gene lost 9 bases, with 8 bases spanning the gap. The CDR3 spans 12 residues. The CDR3 protein is CASSQFSSEQFF. CDR3 nucleotide sequence: TGCGCCAGCAGCCAATTCTCGAGTGAGCAGTTCTTC.

As for this clone: At one of its ends the junction is not consistent with the germline gene, which may arise from a read error. The V and J genes are TRBV4-1 and TRBJ2-1; D is unclear. Per the germline V gene, CDR1 is MGHRA and CDR2 is YSYEKL. CDR3 length equals 12 residues. Written as DNA, the CDR3 is TGCGCCAGCAGCCAAGACTACGATGAGCAGTTCTTC. It yields the protein CASSQDYDEQFF.

The chain combines TRBV6-1 with TRBJ1-5, with 7 bases identical to TRBD1. CDR1 is MNHNS and CDR2 is SASEGT in the germline V gene. CDR3 length: 15 residues. Trimming removed 5 bases from V and 5 bases from J; junction bases left unmatched: 9. CDR3 nucleotide sequence: TGTGCCAGCAGTCAGACAGGGCGGGGGGATCAGCCCCAGCATTTT. Its translation: CASSQTGRGDQPQHF.

The V gene is TRBV9, the J gene TRBJ1-4; 7 nucleotides line up with TRBD1. Germline trimming cut 4 bases from V and 8 bases from J; bases unmatched to any gene: 11. The CDR3 has 15 amino acids. Germline CDR1 and CDR2: SGDLS and YYNGEE. CDR3 protein: CASSTAGGKGEKLFF. The CDR3 DNA follows: TGTGCCAGCAGCACTGCAGGGGGGAAGGGCGAAAAACTGTTTTTT.

This rearrangement joins TRBV5-4 to TRBJ2-7; possible D gene TRBD2, 6 bases. Trimming took off 4 bases at V and 12 bases at J, with 11 bases between the two ends. CDR1 SGHNT and CDR2 YYREEE come from the germline V gene (reference sequence). CDR3 size: 10 residues. The CDR3 DNA reads as TGTGCCAGCAGCCCTAGCGTATGGTACTTC. This gives the protein CASSPSVWYF.

The chain employs TRBV27 and TRBJ2-7; possibly TRBD1 for D (5 bases). CDR1 is MNHEY, CDR2 SMNVEV, per germline (reference sequence). Trimming left V 6 bases short and J 2 bases short, with 20 bases between. This CDR3 is 16 amino acids long. CDR3 loop: CASSPRGNPSAYEQYF. The CDR3 region has the DNA TGTGCCAGCAGCCCTAGGGGCAACCCATCTGCCTACGAGCAGTACTTC.

This clone was detected a few times. CDR3 amino acids: CASMGVSYEQYF. The CDR3 DNA sequence: TGTGCCAGCATGGGAGTCTCCTACGAGCAGTACTTC. The V call is TRBV27, the J call TRBJ2-7; possible D gene TRBD2, 5 bases. Trimming took off 7 bases at V and 0 bases at J, with 7 bases between the two ends. Germline CDR1 MNHEY, CDR2 SMNVEV (reference sequence). This CDR3 comprises 12 residues.

This chain connects TRBV4-2 to TRBJ2-3; 8 bases fit TRBD2. Germline V gene lookup returns CDR1 LGHNA and CDR2 YNFKEQ. This CDR3 contains 17 residues. Germline trimming cut 0 bases from V and 5 bases from J; bases unmatched to any gene: 10. The CDR3 DNA follows: TGTGCCAGCAGCCAAGAAGGAGCTCGGGAGGGCGGAGATACGCAGTATTTT. Residues: CASSQEGAREGGDTQYF.

For the CDR3, the DNA is TGTGCCAGCAGCTTGGCCGGGACTAGCGGCACAGATACGCAGTATTTT. Amino acids: CASSLAGTSGTDTQYF. The chain joins TRBV5-4 to TRBJ2-3; 10 bases align to TRBD2. After removal of 0 bases from V and 1 base from J, the junction contained 2 bases not matched to a gene. CDR3 length: 16 residues. The germline gives CDR1 SGHNT, CDR2 YYREEE (reference sequence).

This chain connects TRBV5-1 to TRBJ2-5, with 8 bases identical to TRBD2. The CDR3 is 15 residues long. Germline CDR1 SGHRS, CDR2 YFSETQ. J gave up 5 bases and V 3 bases, and 9 bases lay outside the gene matches. CDR3 in amino acids: CASSWVAGQGETQYF. In DNA form, the CDR3 reads TGCGCCAGCAGCTGGGTAGCGGGACAAGGGGAGACCCAGTACTTC.

The V and J genes are TRBV14 and TRBJ1-4; a possible D gene is TRBD1 (5 bases). Germline V lookup: CDR1 SGHDN, CDR2 FVKESK. The CDR3 has 15 residues. The V end was cut by 5 bases, the J end by 3 bases, with 13 bases between. This CDR3 is CASSYGGMANEKLFF. CDR3 DNA: TGTGCCAGCAGCTACGGGGGAATGGCTAATGAAAAACTGTTTTTT.

In this sample, this clone turned up once. The chain couples TRBV14 to TRBJ1-2, with 8 bases lining up with TRBD1. V was pared by 5 bases and J by 8 bases, with 7 bases of the junction left unmatched. The CDR3 contains 13 residues. Germline assignment: CDR1 SGHDN and CDR2 FVKESK. CDR3 residues: CASSSTGGLGYTF. The CDR3 region has the DNA TGTGCCAGCAGCTCAACAGGGGGTTTGGGCTACACCTTC.

The J gene is TRBJ2-7, the V gene TRBV7-6, with 14 bases fitting TRBD2. Germline trimming cut 4 bases from V and 5 bases from J; bases unmatched to any gene: 1. The CDR3 is made up of 14 amino acids. Germline lookup yields CDR1 SGHVS and CDR2 FNYEAQ. The CDR3 loop reads CASSSGLAGDEQYF. CDR3 coding DNA: TGTGCCAGCAGCTCGGGACTAGCGGGAGACGAGCAGTACTTC.

V and J are TRBV4-1 and TRBJ2-2; no clear D. The germline V gene encodes CDR1 MGHRA and CDR2 YSYEKL. This CDR3 is 14 amino acids long. Trimming left V 1 base short and J 5 bases short, with 8 bases between. In nucleotides, the CDR3 is TGCGCCAGCAGCCAAGGGGCTTGGACCGGGGAGCTGTTTTTT. Encoded protein: CASSQGAWTGELFF.

This chain uses TRBV5-4 with TRBJ2-1; 8 positions agree with TRBD1. Trimming removed 2 bases from V and 7 bases from J; junction bases left unmatched: 2. The CDR3 runs 13 residues. Per the germline V gene, CDR1 is SGHNT and CDR2 is YYREEE (reference sequence). CDR3 sequence (DNA): TGTGCCAGCAGCTTCGGGGACAGGAATGAGCAGTTCTTC. Translation gives CASSFGDRNEQFF. Together with reference TRBV5-4 and TRBJ2-1, the CDR3 gives the full variable domain: ETGVTQSPTHLIKTRGQQVTLRCSSQSGHNTVSWYQQALGQGPQFIFQYYREEENGRGNFPPRFSGLQFPNYSSELNVNALELDDSALYLCASSFGDRNEQFFGPGTRLTVL.

This clone was found once. The chain combines TRBV15 with TRBJ2-5; D unclear. Germline assignment: CDR1 LNHNV and CDR2 YYDKDF (reference sequence). CDR3 length: 14 residues. Deletions cut 1 base from V and 4 bases from J, with 10 bases between. The CDR3 is CATSRATERETQYF. DNA for the CDR3: TGTGCCACCAGCAGAGCTACTGAGAGAGAGACCCAGTACTTC.

The DNA of the CDR3 is TGCGCCAGCAGCTTGACCAGCGGGAGGTCCTACGAGCAGTACTTC. Translated, it gives CASSLTSGRSYEQYF. The rearrangement links TRBV5-1 to TRBJ2-7; 9 bases align to TRBD2. V lost 1 base to trimming and J lost 1 base; unmatched junction nucleotides: 3. The germline V gene has CDR1 SGHRS and CDR2 YFSETQ. This CDR3 region has 15 residues.

The V and J genes are TRBV5-7 and TRBJ1-1, with D unresolved. TRBV5-7 is flagged as an ORF with uncertain function. Deletions cut 0 bases from V and 3 bases from J, with 6 bases between. The CDR3 loop spans 13 amino acids. CDR3 sequence reads: CASSLVADTEAFF. For the CDR3, the DNA is TGTGCCAGCAGCTTGGTAGCGGACACTGAAGCTTTCTTT.

The rearrangement links TRBV10-3 to TRBJ2-5; 10 bases are a match to TRBD2. Germline V gene lookup returns CDR1 ENHRY and CDR2 SYGVKD. The junction had 2 bases not matched to a gene; V was cut back by 2 bases and J by 2 bases. This CDR3 comprises 15 residues. The CDR3 region has the DNA TGTGCCATCAGTGAGACTAGCGGGGTACAAGAGACCCAGTACTTC. Residues: CAISETSGVQETQYF.

The rearrangement joins TRBV18 to TRBJ2-3; 13 nucleotides agree with TRBD2. Looked up from germline, CDR1 is KGHSH and CDR2 is LQKENI. The CDR3 has 16 residues. The trim removed 3 bases at V and 3 bases at J, leaving 3 bases unmatched. The CDR3 reads CASSPLGLAGTDTQYF. In DNA form, the CDR3 reads TGTGCCAGCTCACCGTTGGGACTAGCGGGAACAGATACGCAGTATTTT.

This rearrangement joins TRBV6-1 to TRBJ2-1; TRBD2 matches 7 bases. The germline CDR1 and CDR2 sequences are MNHNS and SASEGT. This CDR3 spans 15 amino acids. V dropped 1 base and J dropped 4; count of bases not matched to a gene: 4. The CDR3: CASSEGLAVYNEQFF. CDR3 sequence (DNA): TGTGCCAGCAGTGAAGGGCTAGCGGTGTACAATGAGCAGTTCTTC.

The chain combines TRBV15 with TRBJ1-2, with D unresolved. The CDR3 has 13 residues. V dropped 1 base and J dropped 2 bases, with 5 bases sitting between them. Per germline, CDR1 LNHNV and CDR2 YYDKDF (reference sequence). CDR3 in DNA: TGTGCCACCAGCAGAGGAGGCAACTATGGCTACACCTTC. Translating it yields CATSRGGNYGYTF.

V gene TRBV11-2 combines with J gene TRBJ2-1, with TRBD2 as a possible D gene (6 bases). The V end was cut by 1 base, the J end by 9 bases, with 25 bases between. The germline V gene encodes CDR1 SGHAT and CDR2 FQNNGV. This CDR3 has 18 amino acids. In nucleotides, the CDR3 is TGTGCCAGCAGCTTAGTGGAGGGCGGGATGCTCCGGAGAGGTGAGCAGTTCTTC. Translating it yields CASSLVEGGMLRRGEQFF.

The chain links TRBV6-5 to TRBJ2-7, with TRBD2 matching over 8 bases. CDR3 length equals 15 residues. Trimming removed 0 bases from V and 2 bases from J; junction bases left unmatched: 3. Germline V CDR1 and CDR2: MNHEY, SVGAGI. CDR3 bases: TGTGCCAGCAGTTACTCTAGCGGGGCGGCCTACGAGCAGTACTTC. Translated, it gives CASSYSSGAAYEQYF.

The chain combines TRBV5-6 with TRBJ2-5; D might be TRBD1 (6 bases). CDR1 and CDR2 from the germline V gene are SGHDT and YYEEEE. Trimming removed 1 base from V and 2 bases from J, with 12 bases in between. This CDR3 has 15 residues. The CDR3 spells CASSLSGVLQETQYF. CDR3 nucleotide sequence: TGTGCCAGCAGCTTGTCAGGGGTCCTTCAAGAGACCCAGTACTTC.